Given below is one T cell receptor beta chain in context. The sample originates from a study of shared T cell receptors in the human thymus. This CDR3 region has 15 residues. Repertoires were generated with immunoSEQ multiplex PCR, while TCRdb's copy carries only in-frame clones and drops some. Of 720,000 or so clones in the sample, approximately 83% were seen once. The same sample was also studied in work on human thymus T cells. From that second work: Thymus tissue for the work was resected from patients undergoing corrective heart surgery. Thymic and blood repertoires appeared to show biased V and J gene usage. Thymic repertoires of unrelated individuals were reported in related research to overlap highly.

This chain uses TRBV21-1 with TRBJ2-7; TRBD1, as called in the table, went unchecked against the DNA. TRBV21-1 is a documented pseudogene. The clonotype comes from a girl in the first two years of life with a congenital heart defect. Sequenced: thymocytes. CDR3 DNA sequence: TGTGCCAGCAGCCCCGGGACAGGGGGCTCCTACGAGCAGTACTTC. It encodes CASSPGTGGSYEQYF.